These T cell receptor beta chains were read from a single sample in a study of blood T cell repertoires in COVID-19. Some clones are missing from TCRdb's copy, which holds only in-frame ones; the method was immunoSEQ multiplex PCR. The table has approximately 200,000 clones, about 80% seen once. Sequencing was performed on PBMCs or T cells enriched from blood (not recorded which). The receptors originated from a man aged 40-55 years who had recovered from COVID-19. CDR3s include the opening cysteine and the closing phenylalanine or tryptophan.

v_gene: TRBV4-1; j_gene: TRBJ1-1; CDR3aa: CASSQGGQMMNTEAFF
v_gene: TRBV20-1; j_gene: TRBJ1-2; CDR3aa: CSASVEGYTF
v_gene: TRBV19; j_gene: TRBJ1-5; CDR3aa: CASSGGGDQPQHF
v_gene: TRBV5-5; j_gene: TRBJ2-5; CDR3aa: CASSLDGGTQYF
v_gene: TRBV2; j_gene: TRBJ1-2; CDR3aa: CASSLGTGTGYTF
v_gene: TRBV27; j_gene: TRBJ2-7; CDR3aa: CASSENRGYEQYF
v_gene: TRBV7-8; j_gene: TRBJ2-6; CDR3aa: CASSLATLSGANVLTF
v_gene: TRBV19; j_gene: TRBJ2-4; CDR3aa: CASSSGLAGAKNIQYF
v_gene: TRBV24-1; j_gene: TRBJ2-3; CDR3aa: CATSGPRDTQYF
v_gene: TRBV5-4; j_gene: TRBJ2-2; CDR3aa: CASSTAGTGPGELFF
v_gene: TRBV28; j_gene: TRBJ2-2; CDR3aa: CASSVLAGGSGELFF
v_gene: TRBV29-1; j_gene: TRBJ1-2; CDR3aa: CSAILPGYYGYTF
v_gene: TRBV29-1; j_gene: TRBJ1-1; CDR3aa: CSVKAPEAFF
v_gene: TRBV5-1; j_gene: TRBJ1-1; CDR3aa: CASSVQGGTEAFF
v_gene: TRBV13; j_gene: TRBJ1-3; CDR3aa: CASSPRSSGNTIYF
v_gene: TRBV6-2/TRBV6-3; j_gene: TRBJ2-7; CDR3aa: CASSTPGDVSYEQYF
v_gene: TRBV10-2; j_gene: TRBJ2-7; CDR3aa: CASVWDSQARGAYEQYF
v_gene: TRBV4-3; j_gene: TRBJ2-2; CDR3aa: CASSQDDSLTGELFF
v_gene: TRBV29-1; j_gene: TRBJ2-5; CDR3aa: CSVHGGHRGETQYF
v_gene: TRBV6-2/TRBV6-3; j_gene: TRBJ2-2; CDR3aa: CASSLQDSATGELFF
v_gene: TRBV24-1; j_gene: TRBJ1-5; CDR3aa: CATSTGQGLNQPQHF
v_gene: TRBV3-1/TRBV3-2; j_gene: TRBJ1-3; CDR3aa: CASSQDGGTGRNTIYF
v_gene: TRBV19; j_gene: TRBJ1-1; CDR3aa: CASSPPFGRRSTEAFF
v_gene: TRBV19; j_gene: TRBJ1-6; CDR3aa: CASRLSSNSPLHF
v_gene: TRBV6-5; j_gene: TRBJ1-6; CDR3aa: CASSYTGQVNSPLHF
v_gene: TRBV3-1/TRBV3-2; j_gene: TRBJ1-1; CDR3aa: CASSQEIYRRLNTEAFF
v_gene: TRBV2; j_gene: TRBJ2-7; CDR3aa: CASSEAQVTYEQYF
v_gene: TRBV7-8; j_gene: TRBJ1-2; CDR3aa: CASSPERGLNYGYTF
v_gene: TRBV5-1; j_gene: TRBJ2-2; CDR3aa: CASSRRGGEANTGELFF
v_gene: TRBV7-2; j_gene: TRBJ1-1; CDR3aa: CASSLQFSMNTEAFF
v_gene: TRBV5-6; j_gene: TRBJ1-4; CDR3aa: CASSQGQGAEKLFF
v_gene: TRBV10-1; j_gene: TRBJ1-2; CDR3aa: CASSDGTARRTF
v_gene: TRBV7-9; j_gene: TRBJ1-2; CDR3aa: CASSTWTGGFYGYTF
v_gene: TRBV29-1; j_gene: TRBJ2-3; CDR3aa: CSVVPLAVGTDTQYF
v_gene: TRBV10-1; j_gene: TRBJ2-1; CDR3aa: CASSGPGQGKSEQFF
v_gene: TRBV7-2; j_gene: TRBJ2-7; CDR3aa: CASSSFYGTGGHEQYF
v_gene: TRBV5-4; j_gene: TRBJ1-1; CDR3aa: CASSRDNPGNTEAFF
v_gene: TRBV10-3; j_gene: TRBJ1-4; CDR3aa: CAISHYSGEKLFF
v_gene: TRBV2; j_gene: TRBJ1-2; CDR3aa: CASSERSGGYTF
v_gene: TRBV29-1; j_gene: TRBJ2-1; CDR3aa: CSVEEEGNEQFF
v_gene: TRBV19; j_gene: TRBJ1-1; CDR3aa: CASSTGGNTEAFF
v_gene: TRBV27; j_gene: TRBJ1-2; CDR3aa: CASSFPGFYGYTF
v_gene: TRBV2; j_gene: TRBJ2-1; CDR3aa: CASTRQGAQEQFF
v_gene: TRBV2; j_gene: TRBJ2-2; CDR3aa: CASSEVQVNTGELFF
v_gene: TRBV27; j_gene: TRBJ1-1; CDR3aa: CASSPPRGRFLNTEAFF
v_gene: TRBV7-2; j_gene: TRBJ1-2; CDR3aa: CASSSYRQTDGYGYTF
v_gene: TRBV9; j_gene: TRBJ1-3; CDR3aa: CASSGGSGNTIYF
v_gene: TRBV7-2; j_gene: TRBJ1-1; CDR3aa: CASSLEGRGAPEAFF
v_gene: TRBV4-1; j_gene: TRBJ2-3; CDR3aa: CASSQETISGETDTQYF